These 32 T cell receptor beta chains were all obtained from the same sample, sequenced in a study of a mutant IDH1 vaccine in newly diagnosed glioma. Specified time point: week 23, last vaccination. Each vaccine dose was 300 ug of mutant IDH1 20-mer peptide, with topical imiquimod. Antigens for these TCRs are unknown. The assay was immunoSEQ multiplex PCR, and TCRdb's table has in-frame clones only and misses some. Among some 27,000 clones listed, roughly four fifths were seen once. This specimen consisted of PBMCs, obtained from a glioma patient whose treatment included an IDH1 peptide vaccine. The receptors here all came from a woman aged 30 to 39 with glioma.

The chain recombines TRBV5-1 with TRBJ2-2; 8 nucleotides agree with TRBD1. This CDR3 spans 15 amino acids. The ends lost 4 bases at V and 5 bases at J; junction bases unmatched: 7. Per the germline V gene, CDR1 is SGHRS and CDR2 is YFSETQ. The DNA for the CDR3 is TGCGCCAGCAGCCCCCCGGACAGGGTAACCGGGGAGCTGTTTTTT. The encoded protein is CASSPPDRVTGELFF.

J is TRBJ2-3 and V is TRBV15; D is ambiguous. Germline V gene sequence: CDR1 LNHNV, CDR2 YYDKDF (reference sequence). CDR3 size: 11 residues. Trimming left V 1 base short and J 8 bases short, with 4 bases between. The CDR3 DNA sequence: TGTGCCACCAGCAGAGGCCCTACGCAGTATTTT. Translated: CATSRGPTQYF.

The rearrangement uses TRBV12-5 and TRBJ2-7; 7 bases line up with TRBD1. The V gene end was trimmed by 4 bases and the J gene end by 2 bases; junction bases not matched to a gene: 11. CDR1 and CDR2 from the germline V gene are LGHNT and FRNRAP. This CDR3 is 16 amino acids long. The CDR3 nucleotides are TGTGCTAGTGGTTCACCGCCGGGACAGAAACCCTACGAGCAGTACTTC. Its translation: CASGSPPGQKPYEQYF.

The rearrangement uses TRBV4-3 and TRBJ1-2; a weak D match, TRBD1 (6 bases). The germline V gene encodes CDR1 LGHNA and CDR2 YSLEER. Trimming stripped 0 bases from V and 5 bases from J, with 10 bases between. CDR3 length equals 14 residues. The CDR3 loop reads CASSQDRGKYGYTF. CDR3 DNA: TGCGCCAGCAGCCAAGACAGGGGCAAATATGGCTACACCTTC.

The chain combines TRBV29-1 with TRBJ1-2, with D uncertain. Trimming cost V 6 bases and J 8 bases, with 28 bases left between them. Germline lookup yields CDR1 SQVTM and CDR2 ANQGSEA. The CDR3 has 16 residues. The CDR3 DNA is TGCAGCGTCCCCGGGGAGCAGAGTTTATTTCTGCGCGGCTACACCTTC. Its protein product is CSVPGEQSLFLRGYTF.

The chain employs TRBV9 and TRBJ1-2; TRBD1 agrees at 7 bases. CDR1 and CDR2 (germline): SGDLS, YYNGEE. With 3 bases clipped from V and 4 bases from J, the junction kept 12 bases outside the gene matches. This CDR3 region has 16 residues. This CDR3 reads CASSASRKGAGYGYTF. The CDR3 coding sequence is TGTGCCAGCAGCGCATCAAGGAAGGGGGCCGGCTATGGCTACACCTTC.

This chain joins TRBV5-1 and TRBJ2-3; weak D call: TRBD2 (6 bases). Looked up from germline, CDR1 is SGHRS and CDR2 is YFSETQ. Deletions cut 1 base from V and 6 bases from J, with 12 bases between. The CDR3 spans 14 residues. CDR3 in amino acids: CASSLTGDSDTQYF. The CDR3 DNA reads TGCGCCAGCAGCTTGACGGGGGATTCGGATACGCAGTATTTT.

This clone was seen a handful of times. The rearrangement uses TRBV13 and TRBJ2-3; D unresolved. V was clipped by 5 bases and J by 4 bases, with 13 bases between them. Germline CDR1 and CDR2: PRHDT and FYEKMQ (reference sequence). This CDR3 has 14 residues. The DNA for the CDR3 is TGTGCCAGCAGCCTCTCCTATACGGCAGATACGCAGTATTTT. It specifies CASSLSYTADTQYF.

The chain joins TRBV30 to TRBJ2-3; TRBD2 is a possible D gene (5 bases). This CDR3 contains 10 residues. Trimming left V 5 bases short and J 9 bases short, with 9 bases between. Germline CDR1 reads GTSNPN; CDR2 reads SVGIG (reference sequence). In DNA form, the CDR3 reads TGTGCCTGGGGAGGAAGGACGCAGTATTTT. It yields the protein CAWGGRTQYF.

The V and J genes are TRBV5-4 and TRBJ1-1, with D hard to call. V was cut by 6 bases and J by 1 base, with 10 bases left in between. CDR1 is SGHNT and CDR2 is YYREEE in the germline V gene (reference sequence). The CDR3 spans 13 residues. CDR3: CASMDGPNTEAFF. In nucleotides, the CDR3 is TGTGCCAGCATGGACGGACCGAACACTGAAGCTTTCTTT.

This rearrangement joins TRBV18 to TRBJ1-1; the D is unclear. The CDR3 is 13 residues long. V was pared by 6 bases and J by 0 bases, with 8 bases between. Per the germline V gene, CDR1 is KGHSH and CDR2 is LQKENI. CDR3 DNA: TGTGCCAGCTCGCCTGGGCTGAACACTGAAGCTTTCTTT. It encodes CASSPGLNTEAFF.

This chain joins TRBV6-5 and TRBJ1-1; D not resolved. The CDR3 has 14 amino acids. From germline, CDR1 is MNHEY and CDR2 SVGAGI. The V end lost 6 bases, the J end lost 7 bases, and 18 bases lay between the germline ends. CDR3 residues: CASSPRWVDREAFF. In nucleotides, the CDR3 is TGTGCCAGCAGCCCGCGGTGGGTGGACCGTGAAGCTTTCTTT.

This clone was detected once. The V gene is TRBV2, the J gene TRBJ2-2, with TRBD1 matching 7 bases. The CDR3 sequence is 15 residues long. With 5 bases clipped from V and 4 bases from J, the junction kept 7 bases outside the gene matches. CDR1 and CDR2 (germline): SNHLY, FYNNEI. The CDR3 DNA sequence: TGTGCCAGCAGTCGGACAGGTAAGGCCACCGGGGAGCTGTTTTTT. Translated: CASSRTGKATGELFF.

This chain connects TRBV7-2 to TRBJ2-3, with TRBD2 matching 13 bases. Germline V gene lookup returns CDR1 SGHTA and CDR2 FQGNSA. Trimming removed 5 bases from V and 4 bases from J; junction bases left unmatched: 9. The CDR3 spans 17 residues. The CDR3 loop reads CASSRKGTSGVADTQYF. The CDR3 coding sequence is TGTGCCAGCAGCCGGAAGGGGACTAGCGGGGTGGCAGATACGCAGTATTTT.

The chain joins TRBV5-4 to TRBJ1-3; D gene ambiguous. Germline V lookup: CDR1 SGHNT, CDR2 YYREEE (reference sequence). The CDR3 has 12 amino acids. Deletions cut 4 bases from V and 7 bases from J, with 9 bases between. This chain's CDR3 is CASSLPTNTIYF. The CDR3 nucleotides are TGTGCCAGCAGCCTCCCGACGAACACCATATATTTT.

This chain connects TRBV29-1 to TRBJ1-1; D is undetermined. This CDR3 has 10 residues. V dropped 4 bases and J dropped 4 bases, with 4 bases sitting between them. Germline lookup yields CDR1 SQVTM and CDR2 ANQGSEA. CDR3 DNA sequence: TGCAGCGTTGCGGGCACTGAAGCTTTCTTT. Amino acid sequence: CSVAGTEAFF.

The rearrangement joins TRBV13 to TRBJ1-2, with no clear D. The length of the CDR3 is 13 residues. Trimming shortened V by 5 bases and J by 4 bases, and 11 bases separated the two germline ends. Germline lookup yields CDR1 PRHDT and CDR2 FYEKMQ (reference sequence). The CDR3 reads CASSPPETYGYTF. DNA for the CDR3: TGTGCCAGCAGCCCCCCTGAAACCTATGGCTACACCTTC.

The J gene is TRBJ2-7, the V gene TRBV6-1; TRBD1 matches 8 bases. CDR3 length: 15 amino acids. V shed 7 bases and J 1 base; nucleotides not matched to a gene: 9. Germline V gene lookup returns CDR1 MNHNS and CDR2 SASEGT. The CDR3 is CASTLPTGASYEQYF. In nucleotides, the CDR3 is TGTGCCAGCACTTTACCGACAGGGGCGTCCTACGAGCAGTACTTC.

The V and J genes are TRBV7-2 and TRBJ2-7; TRBD1 agrees at 9 bases. This CDR3 has 17 residues. CDR1 is SGHTA, CDR2 FQGNSA, per germline. With V trimmed by 1 base and J by 2 bases, 9 bases remained unmatched. The CDR3 DNA reads TGTGCCAGCAGCTTAGAAGTTTCGGGGACAGGGCCCTACGAGCAGTACTTC. It is translated as CASSLEVSGTGPYEQYF.

The chain is built from TRBV6-1 and TRBJ1-1; tentatively, D is TRBD1 (5 bases). Germline V lookup: CDR1 MNHNS, CDR2 SASEGT. V lost 4 bases to trimming and J lost 3 bases, with 15 bases between them. The CDR3 extends over 15 amino acids. In DNA, the CDR3 is TGTGCCAGCAGTGGAGACAGATTGGTGTACACTGAAGCTTTCTTT. Amino acids: CASSGDRLVYTEAFF.

The V and J genes are TRBV9 and TRBJ1-5, with 7 bases lining up with TRBD1. Germline V gives CDR1 SGDLS, CDR2 YYNGEE. The CDR3 runs 15 residues. With 0 bases clipped from V and 4 bases from J, the junction kept 4 bases outside the gene matches. The chain's CDR3 is CASSVEAGGNQPQHF. The CDR3 DNA reads as TGTGCCAGCAGCGTAGAAGCAGGGGGGAATCAGCCCCAGCATTTT.

This sequence joins TRBV9 and TRBJ1-5; no definite D call. V lost 3 bases, J lost 0 bases, and 10 bases lay in between. Germline V gene lookup returns CDR1 SGDLS and CDR2 YYNGEE. The CDR3 has 15 residues. The CDR3 reads CASSGTPDSNQPQHF. CDR3 DNA sequence: TGTGCCAGCAGCGGGACCCCAGATAGCAATCAGCCCCAGCATTTT.

The chain uses TRBV28 and TRBJ1-1; possible D gene TRBD1, 5 bases. The V end was cut by 3 bases, the J end by 7 bases, with 6 bases between. The germline V gene has CDR1 MDHEN and CDR2 SYDVKM. This CDR3 region has 11 residues. The CDR3 sequence: CASSFGGEAFF. CDR3 bases: TGTGCCAGCAGTTTCGGGGGTGAAGCTTTCTTT. The complete variable domain, with remaining parts taken from reference TRBV28 and TRBJ1-1, reads DVKVTQSSRYLVKRTGEKVFLECVQDMDHENMFWYRQDPGLGLRLIYFSYDVKMKEKGDIPEGYSVSREKKERFSLILESASTNQTSMYLCASSFGGEAFFGQGTRLTVV.

V usage is TRBV4-2 and J usage is TRBJ1-5; D not certain. Germline loops: CDR1 LGHNA, CDR2 YNFKEQ. CDR3 length: 14 amino acids. V lost 0 bases, J lost 3 bases, and 6 bases lay in between. The CDR3 nucleotides read TGTGCCAGCAGCCAAGAGGGGATCAATCAGCCCCAGCATTTT. As protein: CASSQEGINQPQHF.

V usage is TRBV4-2 and J usage is TRBJ1-2; D gene unclear. Deletions cut 4 bases from V and 3 bases from J, with 15 bases between. This CDR3 has 15 amino acids. Germline V lookup: CDR1 LGHNA, CDR2 YNFKEQ. The CDR3 DNA reads as TGTGCCAGCAGCCCAAGAGGCGAAGTTTACTATGGCTACACCTTC. Encoded protein: CASSPRGEVYYGYTF.

The J gene is TRBJ1-2, the V gene TRBV4-3; 8 bases map to TRBD1. Germline CDR1 is LGHNA and CDR2 is YSLEER. The CDR3 sequence is 13 residues long. Germline trimming cut 3 bases from V and 4 bases from J; bases unmatched to any gene: 1. The CDR3 here is CASSHGQGYGYTF. DNA of the CDR3: TGCGCCAGCAGCCATGGACAGGGCTATGGCTACACCTTC.

The chain employs TRBV30 and TRBJ2-7; D is unresolved. The V gene's germline CDR1 is GTSNPN and CDR2 SVGIG (reference sequence). The V end lost 6 bases, the J end lost 6 bases, and 12 bases lay between the germline ends. This CDR3 has 11 residues. The CDR3 region is CACSERPEQYF. CDR3 coding DNA: TGTGCCTGTTCCGAGAGACCCGAGCAGTACTTC.

The chain joins TRBV19 to TRBJ1-1, with D hard to call. The CDR3 is 13 residues long. V shed 4 bases and J shed 6 bases, with 12 bases lying between them. Germline V gene data show CDR1 as LNHDA and CDR2 as SQIVND (reference sequence). The CDR3 loop is CASSKGLFSEAFF. The CDR3 DNA reads TGTGCCAGTAGTAAGGGCTTATTCTCTGAAGCTTTCTTT.

In this sample, this clone turned up once. The chain combines TRBV5-6 with TRBJ2-1; D call uncertain. V dropped 3 bases and J dropped 4 bases, with 14 bases sitting between them. CDR3 length equals 15 residues. CDR1 is SGHDT and CDR2 is YYEEEE in the germline V gene. In DNA, the CDR3 is TGTGCCAGCAGCTCCGCCGAAGCCTATTACAATGAGCAGTTCTTC. This encodes CASSSAEAYYNEQFF.

This clone occurred once. This chain uses TRBV27 with TRBJ2-7; no firm D call. CDR3 size: 15 residues. V lost 2 bases to trimming and J lost 0 bases, with 11 bases between them. Germline values: CDR1 MNHEY, CDR2 SMNVEV (reference sequence). The CDR3 here is CASSLRAFGSYEQYF. CDR3 nucleotide sequence: TGTGCCAGCAGTTTAAGGGCCTTTGGCTCCTACGAGCAGTACTTC.

This clone has a handful of counts. The rearrangement uses TRBV19 and TRBJ2-2; a possible D gene is TRBD1 (6 bases). The CDR3 is made up of 13 amino acids. Looked up from germline, CDR1 is LNHDA and CDR2 is SQIVND (reference sequence). The V gene lost 8 bases and the J gene lost 6 bases, with 13 bases spanning the gap. CDR3 coding DNA: TGTGCCAGTCATATCAGGGGAGCCGGGGAGCTGTTTTTT. It specifies CASHIRGAGELFF.

J is TRBJ2-5 and V is TRBV5-1, with D perhaps matching TRBD1 or TRBD2 (6 bases each). V gave up 3 bases and J gave up 5 bases, with 17 bases separating them. CDR1 and CDR2 from the germline V gene are SGHRS and YFSETQ. CDR3 length equals 15 residues. The CDR3 DNA is TGCGCCAGCAGCTCCCAACTGGGGGCGGGGGAGACCCAGTACTTC. Encoded protein: CASSSQLGAGETQYF.